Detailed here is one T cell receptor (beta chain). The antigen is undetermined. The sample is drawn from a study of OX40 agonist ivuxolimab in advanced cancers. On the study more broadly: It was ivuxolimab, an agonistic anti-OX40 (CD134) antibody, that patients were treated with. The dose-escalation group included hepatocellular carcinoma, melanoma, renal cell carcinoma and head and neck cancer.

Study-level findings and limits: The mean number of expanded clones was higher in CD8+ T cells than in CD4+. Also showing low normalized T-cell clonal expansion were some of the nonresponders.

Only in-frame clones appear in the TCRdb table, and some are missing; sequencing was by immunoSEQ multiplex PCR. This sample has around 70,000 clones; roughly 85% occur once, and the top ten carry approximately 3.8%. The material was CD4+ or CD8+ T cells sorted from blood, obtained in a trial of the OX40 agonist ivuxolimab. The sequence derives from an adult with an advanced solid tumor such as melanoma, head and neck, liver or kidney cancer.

Here the CDR3 reads CASSLQAGGGGANVLTF. CDR3 sequence (DNA): TGTGCCAGTAGTCTCCAAGCGGGAGGGGGAGGGGCCAACGTCCTGACTTTC. The chain carries TRBV19 and TRBJ2-6; 10 bases are shared with TRBD2. V gave up 5 bases and J gave up 4 bases; unmatched junction bases: 8. Germline CDR1 and CDR2: LNHDA and SQIVND (reference sequence). CDR3 size: 17 residues.